One and the same sample provided the 19 T cell receptor beta chains below, sequenced in a study of T cell responses to AZD1222 COVID-19 vaccine. Repertoires were generated with immunoSEQ multiplex PCR, while TCRdb's copy carries only in-frame clones and drops some. This table has some 120,000 clones, approximately 90% appearing once. Source: peripheral blood, taken on day 0 of AZD1222 vaccination. The receptor set was obtained from an adult in good health.

This clone was picked up a small number of times. V gene TRBV5-4 combines with J gene TRBJ2-5; tentative D call: TRBD1 (5 bases). Trimming took off 0 bases at V and 2 bases at J, with 8 bases between the two ends. Germline CDR1 reads SGHNT; CDR2 reads YYREEE (reference sequence). The length of the CDR3 is 14 residues. CDR3 in DNA: TGTGCCAGCAGCTTGGGTGGGGCTCAAGAGACCCAGTACTTC. This translates into CASSLGGAQETQYF.

The chain has TRBV6-5 and TRBJ1-4; unclear D gene. The length of the CDR3 is 14 residues. V shed 0 bases and J shed 7 bases, with 9 bases lying between them. The germline CDR1 and CDR2 sequences are MNHEY and SVGAGI. The CDR3 sequence is CASSYSPTGEKLFF. The CDR3 DNA is TGTGCCAGCAGTTACTCTCCAACCGGTGAAAAACTGTTTTTT.

This clone came up many times. The chain couples TRBV27 to TRBJ2-1; D tentatively fits TRBD1 or TRBD2 (5 bases each). V dropped 2 bases and J dropped 6 bases, with 11 bases sitting between them. This CDR3 is 14 amino acids long. CDR1 MNHEY and CDR2 SMNVEV come from the germline V gene (reference sequence). The DNA of the CDR3 is TGTGCCAGCAGTTTAGGGGCTGCGGGCAATGAGCAGTTCTTC. Protein: CASSLGAAGNEQFF.

The chain carries TRBV6-2 or TRBV6-3 and TRBJ2-6; D tentatively reads TRBD1 or TRBD2 (5 bases each). V was clipped by 5 bases and J by 0 bases, with 17 bases between them. Germline values: CDR1 MNHEY, CDR2 SVGEGT. This CDR3 is 18 amino acids long. Here the CDR3 DNA reads TGTGCCAGCAGTCCAATGGGACCGGGGATCTCTGGGGCCAACGTCCTGACTTTC. Encoded protein: CASSPMGPGISGANVLTF.

The chain carries TRBV7-3 and TRBJ1-1; D is ambiguous. There are 14 residues in the CDR3. Germline V gene sequence: CDR1 SGHTA, CDR2 FQGTGA. The ends were cut back, 8 bases at V and 1 base at J, with 14 bases in the middle. This chain's CDR3 is CASGPTDQNTEAFF. Written as DNA, the CDR3 is TGTGCCAGCGGCCCCACGGACCAGAACACTGAAGCTTTCTTT.

The chain combines TRBV12-3 or TRBV12-4 with TRBJ2-1, with D hard to call. CDR3 length: 13 amino acids. V lost 3 bases, J lost 5 bases, and 8 bases lay in between. The CDR3 nucleotides are TGTGCCAGCAGTTTGGCTAGGGACAATGAGCAGTTCTTC. Translation gives CASSLARDNEQFF.

The V gene is TRBV30, the J gene TRBJ1-1; D gene unclear. CDR1 and CDR2 from the germline V gene are GTSNPN and SVGIG (reference sequence). This CDR3 region has 18 residues. V lost 2 bases and J 2 bases, leaving 24 bases between the germline ends. CDR3 region: CAWSRSPLWPSANTEAFF. The CDR3 DNA follows: TGTGCCTGGAGTAGATCGCCCCTTTGGCCAAGCGCCAACACTGAAGCTTTCTTT.

V gene TRBV10-1 combines with J gene TRBJ2-7, with 13 nucleotides matching TRBD2. The germline gives CDR1 WNHNN, CDR2 SYGVQD (reference sequence). With V trimmed by 2 bases and J by 3 bases, 10 bases remained unmatched. The length of the CDR3 is 18 residues. The CDR3 sequence: CASSEPPGLAGIRYEQYF. In DNA form, the CDR3 reads TGCGCCAGCAGTGAGCCACCGGGACTAGCGGGAATACGCTACGAGCAGTACTTC.

CDR3 residues: CSALDTYEQYF. CDR3 sequence (DNA): TGCAGCGCCTTAGACACCTACGAGCAGTACTTC. The chain joins TRBV29-1 to TRBJ2-7; D remains unclear. Germline CDR1 is SQVTM and CDR2 is ANQGSEA. The CDR3 runs 11 residues. Trimming cost V 7 bases and J 2 bases, with 9 bases left between them.

The chain couples TRBV11-1 to TRBJ1-1; no clear D gene. CDR1 and CDR2 (germline): SGHAT, FQDESV (reference sequence). This CDR3 spans 14 amino acids. V lost 6 bases and J lost 3, with 14 bases in between. DNA of the CDR3: TGTGCCAGCAGTTTTGACGCCCTGGACACTGAAGCTTTCTTT. Translated, it gives CASSFDALDTEAFF.

This chain uses TRBV6-5 with TRBJ2-2; D unresolved. The V end was cut by 7 bases, the J end by 6 bases, with 9 bases between. The CDR3 extends over 12 amino acids. Germline V gene data show CDR1 as MNHEY and CDR2 as SVGAGI. CDR3 sequence (DNA): TGTGCCAGCAACTATAGGGCCGGGGAGCTGTTTTTT. It yields the protein CASNYRAGELFF.

The J gene is TRBJ2-2, the V gene TRBV9, with a weak D call TRBD2 (7 bases). This CDR3 comprises 18 residues. Trimming pared 4 bases from V and 6 bases from J, leaving 25 bases between. Germline lookup yields CDR1 SGDLS and CDR2 YYNGEE. DNA of the CDR3: TGTGCCAGCAGCCCGTTGGGGGGCGGGAGAACAAGGTCCGGGGAGCTGTTTTTT. It codes for CASSPLGGGRTRSGELFF.

The V and J genes are TRBV6-5 and TRBJ1-1, with 9 bases that match TRBD1. This CDR3 has 12 residues. Germline V gene sequence: CDR1 MNHEY, CDR2 SVGAGI. The V gene end was trimmed by 5 bases and the J gene end by 12 bases; junction bases not matched to a gene: 7. CDR3: CASSQGQGTTFF. CDR3 in DNA: TGTGCCAGCAGTCAGGGACAGGGTACGACTTTCTTT.

The chain carries TRBV28 and TRBJ2-5; 7 bases match TRBD2. The germline V gene encodes CDR1 MDHEN and CDR2 SYDVKM. This CDR3 contains 15 residues. V shed 2 bases and J 3 bases; nucleotides not matched to a gene: 6. CDR3 in DNA: TGTGCCAGCAGTTTACTCGCGGGAGTGGAAGAGACCCAGTACTTC. This translates into CASSLLAGVEETQYF.

V is TRBV25-1 and J is TRBJ2-5; tentative D call: TRBD1 (6 bases). The germline CDR1 and CDR2 sequences are MGHDK and SYGVNS. The CDR3 is made up of 15 amino acids. The ends were cut back, 2 bases at V and 0 bases at J, with 10 bases in the middle. CDR3 nucleotide sequence: TGTGCCAGCAGTGAAGTCAGGGGAGACCAAGAGACCCAGTACTTC. This translates into CASSEVRGDQETQYF.

The J gene is TRBJ2-4, the V gene TRBV7-6; D may be TRBD1 (5 bases). From germline, CDR1 is SGHVS and CDR2 FNYEAQ. The CDR3 is 15 residues long. Deletions cut 5 bases from V and 2 bases from J, with 13 bases between. Written as DNA, the CDR3 is TGTGCCAGCAGCCAAACACCAGGGACCAAAAACATTCAGTACTTC. This codes for CASSQTPGTKNIQYF.

The chain employs TRBV27 and TRBJ2-2; D perhaps matches TRBD1 (6 bases). V dropped 8 bases and J dropped 5 bases, with 12 bases sitting between them. CDR1 MNHEY and CDR2 SMNVEV come from the germline V gene (reference sequence). The CDR3 sequence is 13 residues long. The CDR3 DNA is TGTGCCAGCTTTACGAGGGGGACCGGGGAGCTGTTTTTT. It encodes CASFTRGTGELFF.

This chain connects TRBV7-2 to TRBJ2-7; 10 bases match TRBD2. Germline CDR1 is SGHTA and CDR2 is FQGNSA. The J segment lost 0 bases and the V segment lost 2 bases, leaving 7 bases of the junction unmatched. The CDR3 is 17 residues long. CDR3 in amino acids: CASSLWSGRVNSYEQYF. DNA for the CDR3: TGTGCCAGCAGCTTATGGAGCGGGAGGGTCAACTCCTACGAGCAGTACTTC.

V gene TRBV27 combines with J gene TRBJ1-1, with a possible D match to TRBD1 (5 bases). The CDR3 contains 13 residues. Germline-derived CDR1 and CDR2 are MNHEY and SMNVEV (reference sequence). The germline V and J ends were trimmed by 8 bases and 4 bases, with 14 bases remaining between them. The CDR3 nucleotides are TGTGCCAGCTCAATTTCGGGGCGCACTGAAGCTTTCTTT. This codes for CASSISGRTEAFF.